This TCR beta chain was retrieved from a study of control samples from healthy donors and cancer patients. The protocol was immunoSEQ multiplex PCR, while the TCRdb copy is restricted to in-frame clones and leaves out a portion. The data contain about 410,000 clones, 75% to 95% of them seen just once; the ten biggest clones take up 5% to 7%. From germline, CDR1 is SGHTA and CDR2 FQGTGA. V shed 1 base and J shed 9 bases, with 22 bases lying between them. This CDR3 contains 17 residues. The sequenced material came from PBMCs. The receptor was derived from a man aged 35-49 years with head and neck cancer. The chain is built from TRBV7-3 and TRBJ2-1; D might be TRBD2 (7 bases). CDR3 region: CASSLIGYGGLGGEQFF. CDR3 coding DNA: TGTGCCAGCAGCTTAATAGGGTACGGGGGGCTCGGCGGTGAGCAGTTCTTC. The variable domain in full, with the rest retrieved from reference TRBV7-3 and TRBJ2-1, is GAGVSQTPSNKVTEKGKYVELRCDPISGHTALYWYRQSLGQGPEFLIYFQGTGAADDSGLPNDRFFAVRPEGSVSTLKIQRTERGDSAVYLCASSLIGYGGLGGEQFFGPGTRLTVL.